These T cell receptor beta chains were read from a single sample in a study of OX40 agonist ivuxolimab in advanced cancers. Profiled with immunoSEQ multiplex PCR; TCRdb holds only in-frame clones, not every one. The table has some 33,000 clones, roughly 76% seen once. The source was CD4+ or CD8+ T cells sorted from blood, collected in a trial of the OX40 agonist ivuxolimab. Source of these receptors: an adult with an advanced solid tumor such as melanoma, head and neck, liver or kidney cancer. The CDR3 runs from the conserved cysteine through the conserved F or W. The D gene is left open where the match is weak. Part of the rows lack a size; the others show once, few, many or a class for expanded clones.

CDR3 protein	CDR3 DNA	clone size	V gene	J gene	D gene
CASSENYEWEQYF	TGTGCCAGCAGTGAAAACTACGAGTGGGAGCAGTACTTC	-	TRBV6-1	TRBJ2-7	-
CASSQAGANVLTF	TGTGCCAGCAGTCAAGCTGGGGCCAACGTCCTGACTTTC	-	TRBV28	TRBJ2-6	-
CASSRGGGKETQYF	TGTGCCAGCAGTAGGGGAGGCGGAAAAGAGACCCAGTACTTC	-	TRBV7-3	TRBJ2-5	-
CASSLVSSEQYF	TGTGCCAGCAGCTTAGTGTCCTCCGAGCAGTACTTC	-	TRBV11-2	TRBJ2-7	-
CASSSGAANEKLFF	TGTGCCAGCTCAAGTGGGGCAGCGAATGAAAAACTGTTTTTT	-	TRBV18	TRBJ1-4	-
CASSYSGRSNTEAFF	TGTGCCAGCAGTTACTCCGGCAGATCGAACACTGAAGCTTTCTTT	few	TRBV6-5	TRBJ1-1	-
CASRRRNQPQHF	TGTGCCAGCAGGCGGAGGAATCAGCCCCAGCATTTT	-	TRBV6-1	TRBJ1-5	-
CASNGSGAGPETQYF	TGTGCCAGCAACGGATCCGGGGCAGGGCCGGAGACCCAGTACTTC	-	TRBV28	TRBJ2-5	-
CAWSLAGYEQYF	TGTGCCTGGAGTCTAGCGGGCTACGAGCAGTACTTC	-	TRBV30	TRBJ2-7	TRBD2
CASSAGQGWGEQYF	TGTGCCAGCTCTGCGGGACAGGGATGGGGTGAGCAGTACTTC	-	TRBV2	TRBJ2-7	TRBD1
CASSNAITYNSPLHF	TGTGCCAGCAGTAACGCAATTACCTATAATTCACCCCTCCACTTT	-	TRBV7-2	TRBJ1-6	-
CSVGGLLGMFF	TGCAGTGTTGGGGGTCTTCTTGGTATGTTCTTC	-	TRBV20-1	TRBJ2-1	-
CASSEVVGAPHF	TGTGCCAGCAGTGAAGTTGTAGGAGCCCCGCATTTT	few	TRBV6-1	TRBJ1-5	-
CASSNGAGAAEQYF	TGTGCCAGTAGCAATGGAGCAGGGGCGGCCGAGCAGTACTTC	-	TRBV19	TRBJ2-7	-
CASTEVSGTSGSQETQYF	TGTGCCAGCACCGAAGTGAGTGGGACTAGCGGGAGTCAAGAGACCCAGTACTTC	-	TRBV5-4	TRBJ2-5	TRBD2
CASRTPGQGTYEQYF	TGTGCCAGCAGGACTCCGGGACAGGGAACCTACGAGCAGTACTTC	-	TRBV27	TRBJ2-7	TRBD1
CASSQDWATGLNEQYF	TGCGCCAGCAGCCAAGACTGGGCGACGGGGCTCAACGAGCAGTACTTC	-	TRBV4-1	TRBJ2-7	-
CASKGLERAFYEQYF	TGCGCCAGCAAAGGACTAGAGCGGGCCTTCTACGAGCAGTACTTC	-	TRBV10-2	TRBJ2-7	TRBD2
CASSSTSGLSYEQYF	TGTGCCAGCAGTTCTACTAGCGGTTTGTCCTACGAGCAGTACTTC	-	TRBV27	TRBJ2-7	TRBD2
CASSGRGEAFF	TGTGCCAGCAGTGGTAGGGGGGAAGCTTTCTTT	few	TRBV6-4	TRBJ1-1	-
CASSLELAGRNEQFF	TGTGCCAGCAGCTTAGAACTGGCCGGGCGAAATGAGCAGTTCTTC	-	TRBV11-2	TRBJ2-1	-
CASSPPSGSNEQFF	TGTGCCAGCTCACCACCTAGCGGGAGTAATGAGCAGTTCTTC	-	TRBV18	TRBJ2-1	TRBD2
CATSRAGGSYNSPLHF	TGTGCCACCAGCAGAGCGGGGGGGTCCTATAATTCACCCCTCCACTTT	-	TRBV15	TRBJ1-6	-
CASSFTSGSSEQFF	TGTGCCAGCAGCTTCACTAGCGGGAGCTCCGAGCAGTTCTTC	-	TRBV7-2	TRBJ2-1	TRBD2
CAANGGQAVYNTEAFF	TGTGCCGCCAATGGGGGACAGGCTGTTTATAACACTGAAGCTTTCTTT	-	TRBV2	TRBJ1-1	TRBD1
CASSVGGTSGEQFF	TGTGCCAGCAGCGTGGGAGGGACTAGCGGTGAGCAGTTCTTC	few	TRBV9	TRBJ2-1	TRBD2
CASSLRTRSRSGANVLTF	TGCGCCAGCAGCCTGCGGACTAGGTCGAGGTCGGGGGCCAACGTCCTGACTTTC	-	TRBV4-3	TRBJ2-6	TRBD2
CASSYRVTGEAFF	TGTGCCAGCAGTTACAGGGTTACCGGGGAAGCTTTCTTT	-	TRBV28	TRBJ1-1	-
CASSEVEGARTEAFF	TGTGCCAGCAGTGAGGTAGAGGGGGCGCGCACTGAAGCTTTCTTT	-	TRBV2	TRBJ1-1	TRBD1
CASSQEGGHSGEQFF	TGCGCCAGCAGCCAAGAAGGAGGGCACTCGGGGGAGCAGTTCTTC	-	TRBV4-1	TRBJ2-1	-
CASSYQGGRDQPQHF	TGTGCCAGCAGTTACCAGGGGGGGAGGGATCAGCCCCAGCATTTT	-	TRBV6-5	TRBJ1-5	TRBD1
CAISSSDGYGYTF	TGTGCCATCAGTTCGTCTGATGGCTATGGCTACACCTTC	-	TRBV10-3	TRBJ1-2	-
CASSLSGARGTGELFF	TGTGCCAGCAGTTTAAGTGGAGCGCGAGGCACCGGGGAGCTGTTTTTT	once	TRBV28	TRBJ2-2	-